These 12 T cell receptor beta chains were all obtained from the same sample, sequenced in a study of T cell repertoires in cytomegalovirus infection. TCRdb re-analysed the reads in MiXCR, keeping a single row per CDR3 protein. The data contain some 110,000 distinct CDR3 sequences, over 9.5% of them singletons. The antigens of these receptors remain unknown. The sequencing input was PBMCs, sequenced either directly or after in vitro stimulation (not recorded which). The receptor set was obtained from a human donor in good health (CMV status not recorded). Some clones in this sample may be carry-over from other donors' samples.

The table lists this clonotype with a few counts. V is TRBV9 and J is TRBJ2-5, with 13 bases that match TRBD2. With V trimmed by 3 bases and J by 5 bases, 4 bases remained unmatched. There are 15 residues in the CDR3. The V gene's germline CDR1 is SGDLS and CDR2 YYNGEE. The CDR3 region has the DNA TGTGCCAGCAGCGCCGGACTAGCGGGAGTGGAGACCCAGTACTTC. This encodes CASSAGLAGVETQYF.

This clonotype was found many times. This chain joins TRBV23-1 and TRBJ2-7; no reliable D call. TRBV23-1 is sorted into the ORF group, with uncertain function. The CDR3 sequence is 17 residues long. With 1 base removed from V and 0 bases from J, the gap between germline ends came to 16 bases. The CDR3 region is CASSQFHIVRSSYEQYV. CDR3 in DNA: TGCGCCAGCAGTCAATTTCATATTGTCCGGAGCTCCTACGAGCAGTACGTC.

This clonotype was observed at least ten times. The CDR3 protein is CASSLASRGHYGYTF. In DNA, the CDR3 is TGTGCCAGCAGCTTAGCGAGCCGGGGGCACTATGGCTACACCTTC. The rearrangement links TRBV7-6 to TRBJ1-2; tentative D call: TRBD1 (6 bases). Trimming took 0 bases from V and 3 from J, leaving 11 bases between them. The CDR3 covers 15 residues. Germline-derived CDR1 and CDR2 are SGHVS and FNYEAQ. Full variable domain (outside the CDR3, taken from reference TRBV7-6 and TRBJ1-2): GAGVSQSPRYKVTKRGQDVALRCDPISGHVSLYWYRQALGQGPEFLTYFNYEAQQDKSGLPNDRFSAERPEGSISTLTIQRTEQRDSAMYRCASSLASRGHYGYTFGSGTRLTVV.

This clonotype was recorded many times. The chain recombines TRBV28 with TRBJ1-6; D is possibly TRBD1 (6 bases). CDR3 size: 15 residues. From germline, CDR1 is MDHEN and CDR2 SYDVKM. With 5 bases removed from V and 7 bases from J, the gap between germline ends came to 15 bases. As DNA, the CDR3 is TGTGCCAGCAGTACACAGGGTCTCCGAAATTCACCCCTCCACTTT. It yields the protein CASSTQGLRNSPLHF.

This clonotype was seen at least ten times. The CDR3 loop reads CASSFEWGREAFF. The CDR3 coding sequence is TGTGCCAGCAGCTTTGAGTGGGGGCGAGAAGCTTTCTTT. J is TRBJ1-1 and V is TRBV7-3; possible D gene TRBD1, 6 bases. The CDR3 runs 13 residues. Germline CDR1 and CDR2: SGHTA and FQGTGA. Trimming stripped 3 bases from V and 8 bases from J, with 13 bases between.

This clonotype was found many times. The chain uses TRBV7-2 and TRBJ2-5; the D gene could be TRBD1 or TRBD2 (6 bases each). Germline lookup yields CDR1 SGHTA and CDR2 FQGNSA. The length of the CDR3 is 14 residues. Deletions cut 3 bases from V and 3 bases from J, with 11 bases between. CDR3 nucleotides: TGTGCCAGCAGCTTTCGGGGGCTCAAAGAGACCCAGTACTTC. Translation: CASSFRGLKETQYF. Supplemented by reference TRBV7-2 and TRBJ2-5, the full variable domain reads GAGVSQSPSNKVTEKGKDVELRCDPISGHTALYWYRQSLGQGLEFLIYFQGNSAPDKSGLPSDRFSAERTGGSVSTLTIQRTQQEDSAVYLCASSFRGLKETQYFGPGTRLLVL.

This clonotype was counted many times. V and J are TRBV7-9 and TRBJ2-1; 14 bases are a match to TRBD2. The CDR3 is 21 residues long. Germline CDR1 is SEHNR and CDR2 is FQNEAQ (reference sequence). V was pared by 5 bases and J by 1 base, with 16 bases of the junction left unmatched. The CDR3 region is CASSPDRRLAGGPGSYNEQFF. The CDR3 nucleotides read TGTGCCAGCAGCCCAGACAGGAGACTAGCGGGAGGGCCTGGGTCCTACAATGAGCAGTTCTTC.

The table lists this clonotype with many counts. The J gene is TRBJ1-5, the V gene TRBV28, with 8 bases that match TRBD1. Germline-derived CDR1 and CDR2 are MDHEN and SYDVKM. The CDR3 is 15 residues long. Trimming at V came to 5 bases and at J to 5 bases, leaving 8 bases not matched to a gene. The CDR3, as DNA: TGTGCCAGCAGTGTGGGGACAGGATATGATCAGCCCCAGCATTTT. It translates to CASSVGTGYDQPQHF.

The chain carries TRBV20-1 and TRBJ2-1; 8 bases are shared with TRBD2. Germline trimming cut 7 bases from V and 5 bases from J; bases unmatched to any gene: 13. This CDR3 is 15 amino acids long. The germline V gene has CDR1 DFQATT and CDR2 SNEGSKA (reference sequence). CDR3 in DNA: TGCAGTGTCGAATTACCGGGACTAGGGGACAATGAGCAGTTCTTC. This encodes CSVELPGLGDNEQFF.

This clonotype was counted many times. This rearrangement joins TRBV7-2 to TRBJ1-3; D remains ambiguous. The V end lost 1 base, the J end lost 0 bases, and 10 bases lay between the germline ends. This CDR3 is 16 amino acids long. Germline lookup yields CDR1 SGHTA and CDR2 FQGNSA. CDR3 DNA sequence: TGTGCCAGCAGCTTAGTTGGCAGCCGCTCTGGAAACACCATATATTTT. This translates into CASSLVGSRSGNTIYF.

This clonotype was seen at least ten times. V and J are TRBV7-8 and TRBJ2-5, with TRBD2 matching 15 bases. This CDR3 has 17 residues. The ends lost 5 bases at V and 5 bases at J; junction bases unmatched: 9. Germline V CDR1 and CDR2: SGHVS, FQNEAQ. In nucleotides, the CDR3 is TGTGCCAGCAGCCAAGGGACTAGCGGGAGGTTTTCGGAGACCCAGTACTTC. It translates to CASSQGTSGRFSETQYF.

There are many counts of this clonotype. The chain recombines TRBV7-2 with TRBJ2-1; D perhaps matches TRBD2 (7 bases). This CDR3 has 18 residues. Germline assignment: CDR1 SGHTA and CDR2 FQGNSA. Trimming took off 4 bases at V and 1 base at J, with 20 bases between the two ends. This CDR3 is CASSSGGGRGRSYNEQFF. The DNA for the CDR3 is TGTGCCAGCAGCTCTGGGGGCGGGAGAGGGAGATCCTACAATGAGCAGTTCTTC.